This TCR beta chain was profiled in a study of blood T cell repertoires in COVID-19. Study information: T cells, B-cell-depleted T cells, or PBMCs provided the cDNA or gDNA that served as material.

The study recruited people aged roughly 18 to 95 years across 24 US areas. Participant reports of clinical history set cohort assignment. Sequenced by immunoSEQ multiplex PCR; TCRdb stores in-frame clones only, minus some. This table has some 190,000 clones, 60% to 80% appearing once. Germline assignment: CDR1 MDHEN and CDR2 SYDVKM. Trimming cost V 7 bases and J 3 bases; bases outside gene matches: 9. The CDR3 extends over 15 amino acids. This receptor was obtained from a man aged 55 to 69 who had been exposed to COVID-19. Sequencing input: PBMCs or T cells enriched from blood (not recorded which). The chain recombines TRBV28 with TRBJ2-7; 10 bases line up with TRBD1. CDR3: CASTQTGTGDYEQYF. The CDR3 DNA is TGTGCCAGCACTCAAACCGGGACAGGGGACTACGAGCAGTACTTC.